This T cell receptor beta chain was captured in a study of control samples from healthy donors and cancer patients (dated by TCRdb to 2018 to 2020). The receptor library was made with the immunoSEQ multiplex PCR assay. TCRdb took over this immuneACCESS table, retaining in-frame rearrangements with V and J assigned. Such tables are incomplete; in checked studies, under half of the missing clones stem from an unresolved V gene, and the remainder is unexplained. This sample has roughly 80,000 clones in its table, and more than 70% of those were observed once. Of the sample, around 5.7% falls within the top ten clones. A remark on this clone: Its antigen is not yet known. The sample holds no much larger clone one base away, and base qualities are not on file.

Sequences GTSNPN (CDR1) and SVGIG (CDR2) are obtained from the germline V gene (reference sequence). The CDR3 holds 17 amino acids from the cysteine to the phenylalanine. Kept here is only the CDR3 DNA, which spans 51 bases and is read in frame from base 1. At the junction V is shortened by 0 bases and J by 9 bases, with 21 bases in between. This TCR was sampled from a woman aged 45-59 years in good health. Source material: blood. The chain is made from TRBV30 and TRBJ1-6, with the D gene too uncertain to name. The DNA sequence is given as TGTGCCTGGAGTGTACACGTTACACTAACGGGGAGTTCACCCCTCCACTTT. Its product reads: CAWSVHVTLTGSSPLHF.